Below, 3 T cell receptor beta chains from the same sample are listed, as sequenced in a study of blood T cell repertoires in COVID-19. Method: immunoSEQ multiplex PCR; TCRdb's copy keeps in-frame clones and lacks some. The repertoire holds roughly 250,000 clones, with 70% to 85% as singletons. The sample taken for sequencing was peripheral blood. Receptor source: an elderly woman with active or convalescent COVID-19.

The genes are TRBV19 and TRBJ1-1; 7 bases line up with TRBD1. From germline, CDR1 is LNHDA and CDR2 SQIVND (reference sequence). The CDR3 contains 13 residues. Unmatched junction bases numbered 6, after V lost 6 bases and J lost 5 bases. CDR3 DNA: TGTGCCAGTAGCACGAACAGGGGAACTGAAGCTTTCTTT. Its translation is CASSTNRGTEAFF.

This clone was recorded once. This chain joins TRBV3-1 (or the pseudogene TRBV3-2) and TRBJ1-2, with D possibly being TRBD1 (6 bases). V was pared by 4 bases and J by 4 bases, with 13 bases between. This CDR3 is 14 amino acids long. The germline V gene encodes CDR1 LGHDT and CDR2 YNNKEL (reference sequence). CDR3 DNA: TGTGCCAGCAGCCTCGTGGGGGCGCGCTATGGCTACACCTTC. Translation gives CASSLVGARYGYTF.

The chain combines TRBV3-1 (or the pseudogene TRBV3-2) with TRBJ2-1; D might be TRBD2 (7 bases). There are 14 residues in the CDR3. Germline values: CDR1 LGHDT, CDR2 YNNKEL (reference sequence). The germline V and J ends were trimmed by 2 bases and 5 bases, with 10 bases remaining between them. The CDR3 nucleotides are TGTGCCAGCAGCCAAAGGGGGGGTAACAATGAGCAGTTCTTC. Translation: CASSQRGGNNEQFF.